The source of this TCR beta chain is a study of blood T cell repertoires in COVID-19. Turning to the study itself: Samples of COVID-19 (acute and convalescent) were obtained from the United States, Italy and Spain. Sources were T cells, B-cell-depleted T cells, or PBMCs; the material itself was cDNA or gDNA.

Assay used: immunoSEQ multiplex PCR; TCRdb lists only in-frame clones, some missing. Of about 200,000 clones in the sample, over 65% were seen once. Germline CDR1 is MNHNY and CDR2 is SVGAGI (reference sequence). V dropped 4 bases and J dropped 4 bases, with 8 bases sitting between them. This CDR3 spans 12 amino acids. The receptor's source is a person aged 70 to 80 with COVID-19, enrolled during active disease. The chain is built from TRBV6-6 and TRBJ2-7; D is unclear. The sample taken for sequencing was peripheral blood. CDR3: CASSLGKYEQYF. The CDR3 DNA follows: TGTGCCAGCAGTTTGGGCAAATACGAGCAGTACTTC.